This passage covers 25 T cell receptor beta chains from one sample sequenced in a study of human T cells and chemical hapten exposure. Time point specified: pre-sensitization, week 0. Treatment denoted: therapeutic diphenylcyclopropenone sensitization with weekly scalp DPC. Each CDR3 protein gets one entry after TCRdb re-called the RACE reads with MiXCR. Among under 300,000 distinct CDR3 sequences listed, 7.5% to 10% were seen once. Sample: whole blood, taken in connection with sensitization to the hapten diphenylcyclopropenone (DPC). The receptors derive from a woman in her thirties or forties with alopecia areata. Some clones in this sample may be carry-over from other donors' samples.

This clonotype turned up a few times. This chain connects TRBV11-3 to TRBJ2-5; D not resolved. The CDR3 sequence is 14 residues long. V lost 0 bases to trimming and J lost 1 base, with 6 bases between them. Germline V gene lookup returns CDR1 SGHNT and CDR2 YENEEA. In DNA form, the CDR3 reads TGTGCCAGCAGCTTAGATTCGGCCCAAGAGACCCAGTACTTC. Residues: CASSLDSAQETQYF.

The chain carries TRBV7-2 and TRBJ2-5, with D maybe TRBD1 (6 bases). Germline V gives CDR1 SGHTA, CDR2 FQGNSA. Trimming removed 3 bases at V and 2 bases at J, with 19 bases between. This CDR3 has 17 amino acids. The CDR3 sequence: CASSLGSQGEEQETQYF. CDR3 nucleotides: TGTGCCAGCAGCTTGGGCTCACAGGGCGAAGAACAAGAGACCCAGTACTTC.

This clonotype occurred a few times. This chain uses TRBV29-1 with TRBJ1-5; D ambiguous. Germline V gene data show CDR1 as SQVTM and CDR2 as ANQGSEA. V lost 6 bases and J lost 0, with 15 bases in between. The CDR3 covers 15 residues. The chain's CDR3 is CSVRLTGNSNQPQHF. Here the CDR3 DNA reads TGCAGCGTCCGCTTAACGGGCAATAGCAATCAGCCCCAGCATTTT.

At least ten counts were recorded for this clonotype. J is TRBJ1-1 and V is TRBV5-1; D unclear. This CDR3 has 14 residues. The V gene's germline CDR1 is SGHRS and CDR2 YFSETQ. Deletions cut 4 bases from V and 1 base from J, with 11 bases between. The CDR3 sequence: CASSHTRQNTEAFF. CDR3 in DNA: TGCGCCAGCAGCCATACCCGACAGAACACTGAAGCTTTCTTT.

This clonotype was counted only a few times. The rearrangement links TRBV6-5 to TRBJ2-5; possibly TRBD2 for D (5 bases). The CDR3 has 14 amino acids. The germline V and J ends were trimmed by 2 bases and 5 bases, with 12 bases remaining between them. CDR1 and CDR2 (germline): MNHEY, SVGAGI. The CDR3 bases are TGTGCCAGCAGTTACGAGAGCCGCGGGGAGACCCAGTACTTC. Translated, it gives CASSYESRGETQYF.

The CDR3 DNA sequence: TGCGCCAGCAGCCAAGATGCGGCTAGCGGGAGCGGGTTCTACAATGAGCAGTTCTTC. It yields the protein CASSQDAASGSGFYNEQFF. The V call is TRBV4-3, the J call TRBJ2-1; 10 positions agree with TRBD2. The trim removed 0 bases at V and 3 bases at J, leaving 11 bases unmatched. The length of the CDR3 is 19 residues. Germline CDR1 LGHNA, CDR2 YSLEER.

This clonotype was detected a few times. The chain employs TRBV24-1 and TRBJ2-5, with 9 bases aligning to TRBD1. The length of the CDR3 is 18 residues. Looked up from germline, CDR1 is KGHDR and CDR2 is SFDVKD. V dropped 1 base and J dropped 3; count of bases not matched to a gene: 11. The CDR3 DNA reads TGTGCCACCAGTGATTTAGGGACAGGGACGGTCCGTAAAGAGACCCAGTACTTC. Residues: CATSDLGTGTVRKETQYF.

The chain carries TRBV18 and TRBJ2-6; D is unclear. V was pared by 3 bases and J by 2 bases, with 14 bases between. Germline CDR1 reads KGHSH; CDR2 reads LQKENI. The CDR3 sequence is 17 residues long. The CDR3 region has the DNA TGTGCCAGCTCACCTTCTTCGTCGGGTACTGGGGCCAACGTCCTGACTTTC. Protein sequence: CASSPSSSGTGANVLTF.

In this sample, this clonotype turned up many times. The CDR3 region has the DNA TGTGCCAGCAGTTCGGGCAGATCCTACGAGCAGTACTTC. Translating it yields CASSSGRSYEQYF. The rearrangement joins TRBV12-3 or TRBV12-4 to TRBJ2-7; D is unclear. Trimming pared 4 bases from V and 1 base from J, leaving 8 bases between. CDR3 size: 13 residues.

The genes are TRBV28 and TRBJ2-3; D is undetermined. The V end lost 7 bases, the J end lost 2 bases, and 16 bases lay between the germline ends. CDR3 size: 15 residues. Looked up from germline, CDR1 is MDHEN and CDR2 is SYDVKM. CDR3 region: CASTPRSPTTDTQYF. In DNA form, the CDR3 reads TGTGCCAGCACCCCGCGGAGCCCCACCACAGATACGCAGTATTTT.

This clonotype was observed at least ten times. The chain is built from TRBV12-3 or TRBV12-4 and TRBJ1-2; 9 bases align to TRBD1. Unmatched junction bases numbered 5, after V lost 4 bases and J lost 8 bases. There are 13 residues in the CDR3. This chain's CDR3 is CASSSGTGRGYTF. The CDR3 nucleotides read TGTGCCAGCAGTTCAGGGACAGGGCGAGGCTACACCTTC.

In its sample, this clonotype was seen a few times. The gene calls are TRBV25-1 and TRBJ1-3; tentative D call: TRBD1 (6 bases). Germline CDR1 MGHDK, CDR2 SYGVNS. CDR3 length: 12 amino acids. The V gene lost 4 bases and the J gene lost 8 bases, with 9 bases spanning the gap. The CDR3 DNA is TGTGCCAGCAGTGGACAGGCGTACACCATATATTTT. It translates to CASSGQAYTIYF.

This chain links TRBV6-5 with TRBJ2-5; 8 bases agree with TRBD1. The CDR3 spans 15 residues. Losses at the gene ends were 0 bases for V and 4 bases for J; bases not matched to a gene: 4. CDR1 is MNHEY, CDR2 SVGAGI, per germline. The CDR3 nucleotides read TGTGCCAGCAGTTACTCCAGGGGGCTGAGAGAGACCCAGTACTTC. This sequence encodes CASSYSRGLRETQYF.

Only a few counts were recorded for this clonotype. The chain recombines TRBV3-1 with TRBJ1-2; D gene unclear. This CDR3 is built from 14 residues. V lost 4 bases, J lost 7 bases, and 16 bases lay in between. Germline-derived CDR1 and CDR2 are LGHDT and YNNKEL (reference sequence). CDR3 DNA: TGTGCCAGCAGCCTCATTGGGCAGGAATCTGGCTACACCTTC. Residues: CASSLIGQESGYTF.

This clonotype was detected a few times. This chain uses TRBV20-1 with TRBJ2-7; the match to TRBD1 covers 9 bases. Germline CDR1 and CDR2: DFQATT and SNEGSKA (reference sequence). The CDR3 is made up of 13 amino acids. The CDR3 loop is CSLRQGGSYEQYF. In nucleotides, the CDR3 is TGCAGCCTCCGACAGGGGGGCTCCTACGAGCAGTACTTC.

This clonotype has only a few counts. The V gene is TRBV5-1, the J gene TRBJ2-5; tentatively, D is TRBD1 or TRBD2 (5 bases each). CDR3 size: 14 residues. Trimming shortened V by 0 bases and J by 2 bases, and 8 bases separated the two germline ends. The germline V gene has CDR1 SGHRS and CDR2 YFSETQ. The chain's CDR3 is CASSLGEGQETQYF. CDR3 DNA: TGCGCCAGCAGCTTGGGCGAGGGGCAAGAGACCCAGTACTTC.

A few counts support this clonotype. The chain recombines TRBV6-5 with TRBJ2-2; TRBD2 matches 12 bases. CDR3 length equals 18 residues. Germline V CDR1 and CDR2: MNHEY, SVGAGI. Unmatched junction bases numbered 12, after V lost 5 bases and J lost 5 bases. CDR3 coding DNA: TGTGCCAGCAGTCGACTAGCGGGAGCCGCGGGGAGTACCGGGGAGCTGTTTTTT. Its translation: CASSRLAGAAGSTGELFF.

Ten or more counts support this clonotype. V usage is TRBV5-1 and J usage is TRBJ2-5, with unresolved D. Trimming cost V 6 bases and J 3 bases, with 9 bases left between them. The germline V gene encodes CDR1 SGHRS and CDR2 YFSETQ. CDR3 length: 12 amino acids. CDR3 in DNA: TGCGCCAGCAAGGAAGTAGAAGAGACCCAGTACTTC. Translating it yields CASKEVEETQYF.

This clonotype was seen a handful of times. V is TRBV2 and J is TRBJ2-2; tentatively, D is TRBD2 (6 bases). CDR3 length equals 17 residues. The germline V and J ends were trimmed by 0 bases and 7 bases, with 18 bases remaining between them. Germline CDR1 SNHLY, CDR2 FYNNEI. The CDR3 DNA reads as TGTGCCAGCAGTGAAGCGCCCAGGCCCGGGGGTATCGGGGAGCTGTTTTTT. Its translation: CASSEAPRPGGIGELFF.

At least ten counts were recorded for this clonotype. The rearrangement links TRBV7-2 to TRBJ1-3; D gene uncertain. Germline values: CDR1 SGHTA, CDR2 FQGNSA. The length of the CDR3 is 13 residues. V was trimmed by 4 bases and J by 6 bases, leaving 10 bases between them. CDR3 region: CASSSRVANTIYF. Written as DNA, the CDR3 is TGTGCCAGCAGCTCCCGTGTGGCAAACACCATATATTTT.

This clonotype has just a few counts. The chain employs TRBV6-5 and TRBJ1-5; 10 bases map to TRBD1. CDR1 and CDR2 (germline): MNHEY, SVGAGI. Unmatched junction bases numbered 5, after V lost 6 bases and J lost 6 bases. This CDR3 spans 14 amino acids. This CDR3 is CASRQTGGIQPQHF. The CDR3 DNA reads as TGTGCCAGCAGACAGACAGGGGGCATTCAGCCCCAGCATTTT.

J is TRBJ2-1 and V is TRBV6-2 or TRBV6-3; TRBD2 matches at 12 bases. Germline CDR1 MNHEY, CDR2 SVGEGT. The J segment lost 5 bases and the V segment lost 2 bases, leaving 7 bases of the junction unmatched. This CDR3 has 17 amino acids. CDR3 nucleotide sequence: TGTGCCAGCAGTTACCCCACTAGCGGGAGGTTCAACAATGAGCAGTTCTTC. This sequence encodes CASSYPTSGRFNNEQFF.

The gene calls are TRBV7-9 and TRBJ1-1; 9 bases map to TRBD1. J lost 7 bases, V lost 4 bases, and 7 bases had no gene match. CDR1 and CDR2 (germline): SEHNR, FQNEAQ (reference sequence). This CDR3 contains 14 residues. CDR3: CASSSDRDRDEAFF. The CDR3 region has the DNA TGTGCCAGCAGCTCCGACCGGGACAGGGATGAAGCTTTCTTT.

This clonotype was counted ten times or more. This chain connects TRBV28 to TRBJ2-4; D ambiguous. CDR3 length: 13 amino acids. Per the germline V gene, CDR1 is MDHEN and CDR2 is SYDVKM. V shed 7 bases and J shed 0 bases, with 7 bases lying between them. CDR3 residues: CASKEIAKNIQYF. Here the CDR3 DNA reads TGTGCCAGCAAGGAAATAGCCAAAAACATTCAGTACTTC.

The chain uses TRBV6-5 and TRBJ2-3; D remains unclear. V gave up 2 bases and J gave up 3 bases, with 9 bases separating them. CDR1 is MNHEY, CDR2 SVGAGI, per germline. The CDR3 sequence is 14 residues long. This chain's CDR3 is CASSYRAATDTQYF. DNA for the CDR3: TGTGCCAGCAGTTACAGGGCGGCGACAGATACGCAGTATTTT.